The rows below give T cell receptor beta chains drawn from one sample of a study of blood T cell repertoires in COVID-19. This table comes from immunoSEQ multiplex PCR, and its TCRdb copy is limited to in-frame clones, with some not included. The table lists 300,000 to 350,000 clones, almost 90% of them singletons. Sequencing used PBMCs or T cells enriched from blood (not recorded which). Receptor source: a woman aged 18-35 years with acute COVID-19. Each CDR3 is given with its conserved first and last residue. D genes are given only for firm matches. Clone sizes are given selectively: once, few, many, or a class where the clone is expanded.

abundance	v_gene	j_gene	d_gene	CDR3aa	CDR3nt
-	TRBV5-1	TRBJ2-1	TRBD2	CASSPTSVSYNEQFF	TGCGCCAGCAGCCCCACTAGCGTTTCCTACAATGAGCAGTTCTTC
once	TRBV29-1	TRBJ1-1	-	CSVETHMNTEAFF	TGCAGCGTTGAAACACACATGAACACTGAAGCTTTCTTT
-	TRBV9	TRBJ2-7	TRBD2	CASSPLGLAGPWVWEQYF	TGTGCCAGCAGCCCTCTCGGACTAGCGGGCCCGTGGGTGTGGGAGCAGTACTTC
-	TRBV5-1	TRBJ1-2	-	CASSPDDPANYGYTF	TGCGCCAGCAGCCCAGATGATCCCGCTAACTATGGCTACACCTTC
-	TRBV19	TRBJ2-5	-	CASSIGGEGAQYF	TGTGCCAGTAGTATAGGAGGAGAGGGGGCCCAGTACTTC
-	TRBV7-9	TRBJ2-1	-	CASSFQAEIDNEQFF	TGTGCCAGCAGCTTCCAAGCGGAGATCGACAATGAGCAGTTCTTC
-	TRBV11-2	TRBJ2-7	TRBD2	CASSLELAEIYEQYF	TGTGCCAGCAGCTTAGAACTAGCGGAGATCTACGAGCAGTACTTC
-	TRBV9	TRBJ2-1	TRBD2	CASSPRTGTSGLGEQFF	TGTGCCAGCAGCCCAAGGACCGGGACTAGCGGATTGGGTGAGCAGTTCTTC
-	TRBV6-6	TRBJ1-4	-	CASSLSALNEKLFF	TGTGCCAGCAGTCTATCGGCATTAAATGAAAAACTGTTTTTT
-	TRBV24-1	TRBJ2-1	TRBD2	CATSDPKREGSYNEQFF	TGTGCCACCAGTGATCCAAAGCGGGAGGGGTCCTACAATGAGCAGTTCTTC
-	TRBV9	TRBJ2-1	TRBD2	CASSVAGGGAGGVEQFF	TGTGCCAGCAGCGTAGCAGGGGGAGGAGCGGGAGGGGTTGAGCAGTTCTTC
-	TRBV28	TRBJ1-2	-	CASSFVQGGGYTF	TGTGCCAGCAGTTTCGTACAGGGTGGAGGCTACACCTTC
-	TRBV25-1	TRBJ1-4	-	CASSESVRSEKLFF	TGTGCCAGCAGTGAATCAGTCAGATCCGAAAAACTGTTTTTT
-	TRBV18	TRBJ2-1	-	CASSPEAVSSYNEQFF	TGTGCCAGCTCACCCGAGGCCGTGAGCTCCTACAATGAGCAGTTCTTC
once	TRBV27	TRBJ1-1	-	CASSLFTPRNTEAFF	TGTGCCAGCAGTTTATTCACACCCAGGAACACTGAAGCTTTCTTT
-	TRBV28	TRBJ1-6	-	CASIPGGLVDSPLHF	TGTGCCAGCATACCCGGGGGTTTAGTCGACTCACCCCTCCACTTT
-	TRBV6-5	TRBJ1-1	TRBD1	CASIKQGGNTEAFF	TGTGCCAGCATCAAACAGGGGGGAAACACTGAAGCTTTCTTT
-	TRBV9	TRBJ1-1	-	CASSVSGGTLNTEAFF	TGTGCCAGCAGCGTAAGCGGCGGCACATTGAACACTGAAGCTTTCTTT
once	TRBV28	TRBJ2-1	-	CGAQRDNEQFF	TGTGGGGCTCAGCGGGACAATGAGCAGTTCTTC
-	TRBV19	TRBJ1-2	-	CASSPPVQTGYTF	TGTGCCAGTAGTCCCCCGGTACAGACTGGCTACACCTTC
-	TRBV27	TRBJ1-2	TRBD1	CASSPRTGGSYGYTF	TGTGCCAGCAGTCCCCGGACAGGGGGTAGCTATGGCTACACCTTC
-	TRBV25-1	TRBJ1-2	-	CASSESGNNYGYTF	TGTGCCAGCAGTGAATCGGGGAATAACTATGGCTACACCTTC
-	TRBV15	TRBJ1-6	-	CATSRTLGTLNSPLHF	TGTGCCACCAGCAGAACTTTGGGGACACTTAATTCACCCCTCCACTTT
-	TRBV28	TRBJ2-1	TRBD2	CASTPAASGRTRRFF	TGTGCCAGCACCCCAGCGGCTAGCGGGAGGACACGACGCTTCTTC
once	TRBV5-1	TRBJ1-2	-	CASSLGDRLYGYTF	TGCGCCAGCAGCTTAGGCGACAGGCTCTATGGCTACACCTTC
-	TRBV7-2	TRBJ1-5	TRBD1	CASSLATGAWQPQHF	TGTGCCAGCAGCTTAGCAACAGGGGCTTGGCAGCCCCAGCATTTT
once	TRBV3-1/TRBV3-2	TRBJ2-7	-	CASSPMGGVGYEQYF	TGTGCCAGCAGCCCCATGGGGGGAGTGGGGTACGAGCAGTACTTC
few	TRBV6-4	TRBJ2-1	TRBD2	CASSLAEYNEQFF	TGTGCCAGCAGCCTAGCGGAGTACAATGAGCAGTTCTTC
-	TRBV2	TRBJ1-6	TRBD1	CARGDRGSPLHF	TGTGCCAGGGGGGACAGGGGTTCACCCCTCCACTTT
-	TRBV19	TRBJ1-1	-	CASSISRGTEAFF	TGTGCCAGTAGCATCTCCCGGGGAACTGAAGCTTTCTTT
-	TRBV28	TRBJ2-5	TRBD2	CASSPGGGYQETQYF	TGTGCCAGCAGCCCGGGAGGCGGGTACCAAGAGACCCAGTACTTC
-	TRBV10-2	TRBJ2-3	-	CASSWGGGRDTDTQYF	TGCGCCAGCAGTTGGGGAGGAGGACGAGACACAGATACGCAGTATTTT
-	TRBV27	TRBJ1-4	-	CASTSRGGGEKLFF	TGTGCCAGCACCTCCCGGGGGGGTGGTGAAAAACTGTTTTTT
-	TRBV2	TRBJ1-1	-	CASSVALNTEAFF	TGTGCCAGCAGTGTGGCCTTGAACACTGAAGCTTTCTTT
-	TRBV23-1	TRBJ1-5	TRBD1	CATFPGQGNQPQHF	TGCGCCACTTTCCCTGGACAGGGGAATCAGCCCCAGCATTTT
-	TRBV5-1	TRBJ2-2	TRBD2	CASSLRPTGLAANTGELFF	TGCGCCAGCAGCCTACGACCAACTGGACTAGCGGCGAACACCGGGGAGCTGTTTTTT
-	TRBV19	TRBJ1-5	TRBD1	CASSPGQQQPQHF	TGTGCCAGTAGCCCGGGACAGCAACAGCCCCAGCATTTT
-	TRBV7-9	TRBJ1-5	-	CASSLAGGQPQHF	TGTGCCAGCAGCTTAGCAGGGGGACAGCCCCAGCATTTT
-	TRBV19	TRBJ1-2	TRBD1	CATRTGNYGYTF	TGTGCCACTAGGACAGGGAACTATGGCTACACCTTC
once	TRBV19	TRBJ2-6	-	CATSPSSGANVLTF	TGTGCCACCTCACCTAGCTCTGGGGCCAACGTCCTGACTTTC
-	TRBV28	TRBJ1-4	TRBD1	CASSLAGTAEKLFF	TGTGCCAGCAGTTTAGCCGGGACAGCCGAAAAACTGTTTTTT
-	TRBV7-9	TRBJ2-7	TRBD1	CASSSRQGTSYEQYF	TGTGCCAGCAGCTCGAGACAGGGAACTTCCTACGAGCAGTACTTC
-	TRBV10-3	TRBJ2-2	-	CAISESDSNTGELFF	TGTGCCATCAGTGAGTCGGACAGCAACACCGGGGAGCTGTTTTTT
-	TRBV5-1	TRBJ2-7	TRBD1	CASSLGVRGTGAPYEQYF	TGCGCCAGCAGCTTGGGGGTGAGGGGGACAGGGGCTCCCTACGAGCAGTACTTC
-	TRBV28	TRBJ2-7	TRBD2	CASSLEAGGLSYEQYF	TGTGCCAGCAGTTTGGAAGCGGGAGGCCTCTCCTACGAGCAGTACTTC
-	TRBV6-5	TRBJ2-5	TRBD2	CASSSTTSGSETQYF	TGTGCCAGCAGTTCTACGACTAGCGGGAGTGAGACCCAGTACTTC
-	TRBV2	TRBJ1-2	-	CASIAGRGRMGLYGYTF	TGTGCCAGCATTGCTGGGCGGGGGCGGATGGGACTCTATGGCTACACCTTC
-	TRBV6-5	TRBJ2-3	TRBD1	CASRAGGLPDTQYF	TGTGCCAGCAGGGCAGGGGGCTTACCGGATACGCAGTATTTT
-	TRBV5-1	TRBJ2-5	-	CASSLDPQGSGETQYF	TGCGCCAGCAGCTTGGACCCCCAGGGGTCAGGGGAGACCCAGTACTTC